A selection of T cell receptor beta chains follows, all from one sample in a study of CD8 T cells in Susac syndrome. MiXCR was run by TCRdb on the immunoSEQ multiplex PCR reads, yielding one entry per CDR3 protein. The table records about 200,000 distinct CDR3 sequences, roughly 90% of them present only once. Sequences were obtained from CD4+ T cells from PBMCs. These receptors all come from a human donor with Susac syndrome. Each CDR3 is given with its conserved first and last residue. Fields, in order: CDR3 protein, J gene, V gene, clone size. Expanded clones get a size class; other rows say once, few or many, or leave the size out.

CDR3 protein: CAISERLLAYEQYF; J gene: TRBJ2-7; V gene: TRBV10-3; clone size: NA
CDR3 protein: CASSFFGSGGTNEQFF; J gene: TRBJ2-1; V gene: TRBV7-2; clone size: NA
CDR3 protein: CASSMSRAQPQHF; J gene: TRBJ1-5; V gene: TRBV27; clone size: NA
CDR3 protein: CASSPQDYLGYNEQFF; J gene: TRBJ2-1; V gene: TRBV27; clone size: NA
CDR3 protein: CASSQEAVVGTEAFF; J gene: TRBJ1-1; V gene: TRBV4-1; clone size: NA
CDR3 protein: CSATSGGVPYNEQFF; J gene: TRBJ2-1; V gene: TRBV20-1; clone size: NA
CDR3 protein: CASSQDRGDFRGYTF; J gene: TRBJ1-2; V gene: TRBV4-1; clone size: few
CDR3 protein: CASSYRGGGEKLFF; J gene: TRBJ1-4; V gene: TRBV12-3/TRBV12-4; clone size: NA
CDR3 protein: CASSLWGADYGYTF; J gene: TRBJ1-2; V gene: TRBV12-3/TRBV12-4; clone size: once
CDR3 protein: CASSQDLGTYEQYF; J gene: TRBJ2-7; V gene: TRBV3-1; clone size: NA
CDR3 protein: CASSVVGTSGGPGELFF; J gene: TRBJ2-2; V gene: TRBV9; clone size: NA
CDR3 protein: CASSRELRKNIQYF; J gene: TRBJ2-4; V gene: TRBV5-6; clone size: NA
CDR3 protein: CSARILTNTDTQYF; J gene: TRBJ2-3; V gene: TRBV20-1; clone size: NA
CDR3 protein: CASSLGSTSNQPQHF; J gene: TRBJ1-5; V gene: TRBV5-6; clone size: NA
CDR3 protein: CASSQDRAGRETQYF; J gene: TRBJ2-5; V gene: TRBV4-2; clone size: NA
CDR3 protein: CASSLGSGTEMYNEQFF; J gene: TRBJ2-1; V gene: TRBV7-8; clone size: NA
CDR3 protein: CASSQVVGEAFF; J gene: TRBJ1-1; V gene: TRBV3-1; clone size: NA
CDR3 protein: CASSPAGTSGIREQFF; J gene: TRBJ2-1; V gene: TRBV5-1; clone size: NA
CDR3 protein: CASSLAGTSEVIYTEAFF; J gene: TRBJ1-1; V gene: TRBV5-6; clone size: NA
CDR3 protein: CAIQQENEQYF; J gene: TRBJ2-7; V gene: TRBV6-6; clone size: NA